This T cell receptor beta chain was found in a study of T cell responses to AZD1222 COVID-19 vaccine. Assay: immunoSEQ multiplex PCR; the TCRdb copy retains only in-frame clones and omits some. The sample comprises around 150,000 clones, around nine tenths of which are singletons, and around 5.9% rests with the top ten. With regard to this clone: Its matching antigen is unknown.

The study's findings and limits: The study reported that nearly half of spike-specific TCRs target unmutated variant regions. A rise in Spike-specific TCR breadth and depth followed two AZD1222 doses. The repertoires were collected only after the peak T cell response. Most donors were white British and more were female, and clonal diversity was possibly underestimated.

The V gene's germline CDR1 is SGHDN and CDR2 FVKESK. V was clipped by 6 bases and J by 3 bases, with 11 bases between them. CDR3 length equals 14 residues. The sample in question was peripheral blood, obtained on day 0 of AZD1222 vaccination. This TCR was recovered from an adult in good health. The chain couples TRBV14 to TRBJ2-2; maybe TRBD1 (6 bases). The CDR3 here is CASRTGFDTGELFF. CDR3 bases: TGTGCCAGCAGAACAGGGTTCGACACCGGGGAGCTGTTTTTT.